These T cell receptor beta chains were read from a single sample in a study of cytomegalovirus exposure and HLA in healthy donors. The assay was immunoSEQ multiplex PCR, and TCRdb's table has in-frame clones only and misses some. Among around 170,000 clones, around 80% were seen once, and the ten largest hold around 1.4%. Sequenced material: PBMCs. These receptors came from a girl aged 10 to 17 in good health and CMV-seropositive. The CDR3 runs from the conserved cysteine through the conserved F or W. Fields, in order: V gene, clone size, J gene, D gene, CDR3 DNA, CDR3 protein. The D gene is left open where the match is weak. Clone size is stated in some rows and not others, as once, few, many or a class when expanded.

v_gene: TRBV6-1; abundance: few; j_gene: TRBJ1-1; d_gene: NA; CDR3nt: TGTGCCCACGGGGGGGTCCTAACGGGTGAAGCTTTCTTT; CDR3aa: CAHGGVLTGEAFF
v_gene: TRBV4-1; abundance: NA; j_gene: TRBJ1-1; d_gene: NA; CDR3nt: TGCGCCAGCAGCCCCTCCGACAGTAAAGCTGAAGCTTTCTTT; CDR3aa: CASSPSDSKAEAFF
v_gene: TRBV4-2; abundance: NA; j_gene: TRBJ2-7; d_gene: NA; CDR3nt: TGTGCCAGCAGCCAAGATACGGGGGAGCCAACCTACGAGCAGTACTTC; CDR3aa: CASSQDTGEPTYEQYF
v_gene: TRBV28; abundance: few; j_gene: TRBJ2-3; d_gene: NA; CDR3nt: TGTGCCACGGAGGAGGATACGCAGTATTTT; CDR3aa: CATEEDTQYF
v_gene: TRBV2; abundance: NA; j_gene: TRBJ2-1; d_gene: TRBD2; CDR3nt: TGTGCCAGCAGTGAAGATCGACTAGCGGGAGACAATGAGCAGTTCTTC; CDR3aa: CASSEDRLAGDNEQFF
v_gene: TRBV4-1; abundance: NA; j_gene: TRBJ1-2; d_gene: NA; CDR3nt: TGCGCCAGCAGCCAGGGGGCCCCGCGGGACTATGGCTACACCTTC; CDR3aa: CASSQGAPRDYGYTF
v_gene: TRBV5-4; abundance: NA; j_gene: TRBJ2-1; d_gene: NA; CDR3nt: TGTGCCAGCAGCCGGCAAGGGGAATTTAGGAATGAGCAGTTCTTC; CDR3aa: CASSRQGEFRNEQFF
v_gene: TRBV7-9; abundance: NA; j_gene: TRBJ2-1; d_gene: TRBD2; CDR3nt: TGTGCCAGCAGCAAGTCACTAGCGGGAGTTAATGAGCAGTTCTTC; CDR3aa: CASSKSLAGVNEQFF
v_gene: TRBV4-3; abundance: NA; j_gene: TRBJ1-1; d_gene: TRBD1; CDR3nt: TGCGCCAGCAGCCAAGAGGGGACAGGGGGCGGCACTGAAGCTTTCTTT; CDR3aa: CASSQEGTGGGTEAFF
v_gene: TRBV6-5; abundance: few; j_gene: TRBJ1-2; d_gene: NA; CDR3nt: TGTGCCAGCAGGAGGTGGGGGCAGGGTGGCTACACCTTC; CDR3aa: CASRRWGQGGYTF
v_gene: TRBV4-2; abundance: NA; j_gene: TRBJ1-3; d_gene: NA; CDR3nt: TGTGCCAGCAGCCAAGATGGGGCGGGGGGAGTGGGAGGAAACACCATATATTTT; CDR3aa: CASSQDGAGGVGGNTIYF
v_gene: TRBV2; abundance: NA; j_gene: TRBJ2-1; d_gene: TRBD2; CDR3nt: TGTGCCAGCAGCCTTCCCGGGACTAGCGGGTACAAAGGAGAGTACAATGAGCAGTTCTTC; CDR3aa: CASSLPGTSGYKGEYNEQFF
v_gene: TRBV5-8; abundance: NA; j_gene: TRBJ2-3; d_gene: NA; CDR3nt: TGTGCCAGCAGCTCCGGATGGGGAGGCGAGGGCACAGATACGCAGTATTTT; CDR3aa: CASSSGWGGEGTDTQYF
v_gene: TRBV7-6; abundance: NA; j_gene: TRBJ2-7; d_gene: TRBD1; CDR3nt: TGTGCCAGCAGCTTATTGGGACAGCTTTTACCCTACGAGCAGTACTTC; CDR3aa: CASSLLGQLLPYEQYF
v_gene: TRBV30; abundance: NA; j_gene: TRBJ2-7; d_gene: TRBD1; CDR3nt: TGTGCCTGGAGTCGGGACAGGGTTTATGACGAGCAGTACTTC; CDR3aa: CAWSRDRVYDEQYF
v_gene: TRBV19; abundance: NA; j_gene: TRBJ1-1; d_gene: NA; CDR3nt: TGTGCCAGTAGTCCGCAGGGGTACACTGAAGCTTTCTTT; CDR3aa: CASSPQGYTEAFF
v_gene: TRBV6-5; abundance: NA; j_gene: TRBJ1-1; d_gene: NA; CDR3nt: TGTGCCAGCAGTTACTCGATAGGGGGCACTGAAGCTTTCTTT; CDR3aa: CASSYSIGGTEAFF
v_gene: TRBV4-1; abundance: NA; j_gene: TRBJ2-3; d_gene: NA; CDR3nt: TGCGCCAGCGCACAGGTTATCCCTAGCACAGATACGCAGTATTTT; CDR3aa: CASAQVIPSTDTQYF
v_gene: TRBV6-5; abundance: few; j_gene: TRBJ2-7; d_gene: TRBD1; CDR3nt: TGTGCCAGCTCTTCACAGGGGGCCGCCTACGAGCAGTACTTC; CDR3aa: CASSSQGAAYEQYF
v_gene: TRBV14; abundance: NA; j_gene: TRBJ1-2; d_gene: NA; CDR3nt: TGTGCCAGCAGCCCTCTCCTAAACTATGGCTACACCTTC; CDR3aa: CASSPLLNYGYTF
v_gene: TRBV10-2; abundance: few; j_gene: TRBJ1-4; d_gene: NA; CDR3nt: TGCGCCAGCAGGAGGAGTAATGAAAAACTGTTTTTT; CDR3aa: CASRRSNEKLFF
v_gene: TRBV6-6; abundance: NA; j_gene: TRBJ1-5; d_gene: TRBD1; CDR3nt: TGTGCCAGCAGTGGGACAGGGGTCCCCAATCAGCCCCAGCATTTT; CDR3aa: CASSGTGVPNQPQHF
v_gene: TRBV7-7; abundance: NA; j_gene: TRBJ2-7; d_gene: TRBD1; CDR3nt: TGTGCTAGCAGCTTACGGACAGGGGGCGAGCAGTACTTC; CDR3aa: CASSLRTGGEQYF
v_gene: TRBV27; abundance: NA; j_gene: TRBJ2-3; d_gene: NA; CDR3nt: TGTGCCAGCAGTCCCGGGACAGATACGCAGTATTTT; CDR3aa: CASSPGTDTQYF
v_gene: TRBV27; abundance: NA; j_gene: TRBJ2-2; d_gene: NA; CDR3nt: TGTGCCAGCAGCAATAGCGGCACCGGGGAGCTGTTTTTT; CDR3aa: CASSNSGTGELFF
v_gene: TRBV11-2; abundance: NA; j_gene: TRBJ1-4; d_gene: TRBD1; CDR3nt: TGTGCCAGCAGCTCCGGGACAGAGCTGTTTTTT; CDR3aa: CASSSGTELFF
v_gene: TRBV29-1; abundance: once; j_gene: TRBJ2-2; d_gene: NA; CDR3nt: TGCAGCGCCTCGGTCAGCGGACTCCAATTGAACACCGGGGAGCTGTTTTTT; CDR3aa: CSASVSGLQLNTGELFF
v_gene: TRBV5-1; abundance: NA; j_gene: TRBJ2-2; d_gene: NA; CDR3nt: TGCGCCAGCAGCTTATGGACAGTTGGCGAGACCGGGGAGCTGTTTTTT; CDR3aa: CASSLWTVGETGELFF
v_gene: TRBV18; abundance: once; j_gene: TRBJ2-5; d_gene: TRBD2; CDR3nt: TGTGCCAGCTCACCAGGACTAGCGGGAGGAGAGACCCAGTACTTC; CDR3aa: CASSPGLAGGETQYF
v_gene: TRBV9; abundance: NA; j_gene: TRBJ1-4; d_gene: TRBD1; CDR3nt: TGTGCCAGCAGCCCCCGGGTAGGGACAGAGACTCCTTGGGCTAATGAAAAACTGTTTTTT; CDR3aa: CASSPRVGTETPWANEKLFF
v_gene: TRBV2; abundance: NA; j_gene: TRBJ2-7; d_gene: NA; CDR3nt: TGTGCCAGCCTAGGCTCCTACGAGCAGTACTTC; CDR3aa: CASLGSYEQYF
v_gene: TRBV29-1; abundance: NA; j_gene: TRBJ2-3; d_gene: TRBD2; CDR3nt: TGCAGCGTTGGGGCGGGACTAGCGAGAACAGATACGCAGTATTTT; CDR3aa: CSVGAGLARTDTQYF
v_gene: TRBV19; abundance: NA; j_gene: TRBJ1-5; d_gene: TRBD1; CDR3nt: TGTGCCAGTAGTATCCTCCGGACAGGGCTGGATCAGCCCCAGCATTTT; CDR3aa: CASSILRTGLDQPQHF
v_gene: TRBV5-6; abundance: NA; j_gene: TRBJ2-7; d_gene: TRBD1; CDR3nt: TGTGCCAGCAGCTGGGGGACAGGGAACTACGAGCAGTACTTC; CDR3aa: CASSWGTGNYEQYF
v_gene: TRBV18; abundance: NA; j_gene: TRBJ1-1; d_gene: NA; CDR3nt: TGTGCCAGCTCACCCCTAGGTCTTATGAACACTGAAGCTTTCTTT; CDR3aa: CASSPLGLMNTEAFF